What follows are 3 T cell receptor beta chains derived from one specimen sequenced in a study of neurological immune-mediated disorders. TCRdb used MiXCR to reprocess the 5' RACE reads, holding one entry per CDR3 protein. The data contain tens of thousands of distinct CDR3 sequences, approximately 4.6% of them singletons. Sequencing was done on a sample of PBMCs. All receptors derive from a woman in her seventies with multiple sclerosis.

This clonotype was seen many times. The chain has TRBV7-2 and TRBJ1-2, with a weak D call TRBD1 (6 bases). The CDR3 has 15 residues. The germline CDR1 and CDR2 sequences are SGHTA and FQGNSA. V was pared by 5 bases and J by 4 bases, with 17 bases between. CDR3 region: CASSLGGGGTYGYTF. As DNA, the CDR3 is TGTGCCAGCAGCCTCGGAGGGGGGGGAACCTATGGCTACACCTTC.

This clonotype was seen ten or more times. The CDR3 nucleotides are TGTGCCAGCAGCCCATTTGGACAGAGGAATGAAAAACTGTTTTTT. This translates into CASSPFGQRNEKLFF. The gene calls are TRBV5-6 and TRBJ1-4; perhaps TRBD1 as D (6 bases). The germline V gene encodes CDR1 SGHDT and CDR2 YYEEEE. V lost 4 bases and J 5 bases, leaving 15 bases between the germline ends. The CDR3 runs 15 residues.

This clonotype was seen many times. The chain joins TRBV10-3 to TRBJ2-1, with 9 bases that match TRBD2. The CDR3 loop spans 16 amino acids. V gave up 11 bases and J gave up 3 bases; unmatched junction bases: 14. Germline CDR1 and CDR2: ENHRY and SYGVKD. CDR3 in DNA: TGTGCCGTCGGGACTAGCTCTACCTCGGGCTACAATGAGCAGTTCTTC. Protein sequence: CAVGTSSTSGYNEQFF.